The clone carrying this TCR beta chain was observed a single time. Germline-derived CDR1 and CDR2 are LNHDA and SQIVND (reference sequence). The CDR3 sequence is 14 residues long. The junction had 5 bases not matched to a gene; V was cut back by 6 bases and J by 1 base. The entry originates in a study of blood T cell repertoires in COVID-19. Study at large: Sites across the United States, Italy and Spain contributed samples from acute and convalescent COVID-19. Sources were T cells, B-cell-depleted T cells, or PBMCs; the material itself was cDNA or gDNA.

TCRdb keeps only in-frame clones here, not all; method: immunoSEQ multiplex PCR. Among 270,000 or so clones, roughly 88% were seen once, and the ten largest hold 2.5% to 3%. The chain carries TRBV19 and TRBJ1-2, with TRBD1 identical over 7 bases. Input material: peripheral blood. This sequence originates from a woman in her twenties or thirties with active or convalescent COVID-19. The CDR3 sequence: CASSPTGVNYGYTF. CDR3 coding DNA: TGTGCCAGTAGCCCAACAGGGGTTAACTATGGCTACACCTTC.